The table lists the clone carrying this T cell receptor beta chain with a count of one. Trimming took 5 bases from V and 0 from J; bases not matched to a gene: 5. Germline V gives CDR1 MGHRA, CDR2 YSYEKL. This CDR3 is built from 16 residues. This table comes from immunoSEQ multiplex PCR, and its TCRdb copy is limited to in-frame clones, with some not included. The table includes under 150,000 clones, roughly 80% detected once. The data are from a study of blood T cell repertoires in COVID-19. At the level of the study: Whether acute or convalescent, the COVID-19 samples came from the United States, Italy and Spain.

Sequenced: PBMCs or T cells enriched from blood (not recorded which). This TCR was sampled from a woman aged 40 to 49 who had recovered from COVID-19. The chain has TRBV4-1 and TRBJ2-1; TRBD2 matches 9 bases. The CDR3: CASSWPTSGSYNEQFF. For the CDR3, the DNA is TGCGCCAGCAGCTGGCCGACTAGCGGCTCCTACAATGAGCAGTTCTTC.